These T cell receptor beta chains were read from a single sample in a study of T cell repertoires in cytomegalovirus infection. Each CDR3 protein is one row after TCRdb ran MiXCR on the reads. In the table there are some 700,000 distinct CDR3 sequences, less than 40% of which are singletons. The source material was PBMCs. Source of these receptors: a human donor in good health (CMV status not recorded). Some clones in this sample may be carry-over from other donors' samples. The CDR3 runs from the conserved cysteine through the conserved F or W. Fields, in order: V gene, J gene, clone size, D gene, CDR3 DNA, CDR3 protein. The D gene is left open where the match is weak. Clone size appears in some rows only: once, few, many, or a class for an expanded clone.

>TRBV12-3/TRBV12-4|TRBJ1-5|NA|TRBD1
TGTGCCAGCAGCTTGGGGACAGGGGTCCGGCATTTT
CASSLGTGVRHF
>TRBV11-2|TRBJ2-1|few|NA
TGTGCCAGCAGCTTAGATGGAGGGTGGGCCGGGCAGTTCTTC
CASSLDGGWAGQFF
>TRBV6-2/TRBV6-3|TRBJ2-5|few|TRBD2
TGTGCCAGCCGGGGGACTAGCGGAGGGTACCAAGAGACCCAGTACTTC
CASRGTSGGYQETQYF
>TRBV5-5|TRBJ2-7|NA|TRBD2
TGTGCCAGCACCCGGACTAGCGCCGTCTACGAGCAGTACTTC
CASTRTSAVYEQYF
>TRBV6-1|TRBJ2-2|few|TRBD2
TGTGCCAGCAGTGATTACCTAGCGGGTCCGAACACCGGGGAGCTGTTTTTT
CASSDYLAGPNTGELFF
>TRBV7-9|TRBJ2-5|few|NA
TGTGCCAGCACCCCACGGGGATTCCCCCAAGAGACCCAGTACTTC
CASTPRGFPQETQYF
>TRBV6-2/TRBV6-3|TRBJ2-1|NA|TRBD1
TGTGCCAGCAGAGACACAGGGGGCACCTACAATGAGCAGTTCTTC
CASRDTGGTYNEQFF
>TRBV27|TRBJ2-1|NA|NA
TGTGCCAGCAGCCCAGGTGGCGGTCGTCGGAATGAGCAGTTCTTC
CASSPGGGRRNEQFF
>TRBV7-8|TRBJ2-7|many|TRBD2
TGTGCCAGCAGCTCAGACCTAGCGGGAGGCTACGAGCAGTACTTC
CASSSDLAGGYEQYF
>TRBV12-3/TRBV12-4|TRBJ2-1|NA|NA
TGTGCCAGCAGTTTACGCGGGCTCTCCGGGGGCATCAGCTCCTACAATGAGCAGTTCTTC
CASSLRGLSGGISSYNEQFF
>TRBV20-1|TRBJ2-1|NA|NA
TGCAGTGCTAGAGATCCCAACCGGGGCAGCCTAAAGACGAGCTCCTACAATGAGCAGTTCTTC
CSARDPNRGSLKTSSYNEQFF
>TRBV5-6|TRBJ1-5|many|TRBD1
TGTGCCAGCAGCTTAGGACAGGGCCGCAATCAGCCCCAGCATTTT
CASSLGQGRNQPQHF
>TRBV6-2/TRBV6-3|TRBJ2-1|NA|TRBD2
TGTGCCAGCATGACTAGCCGGTCCTACAATGAGCAGTTCTTC
CASMTSRSYNEQFF
>TRBV6-2/TRBV6-3|TRBJ2-3|NA|TRBD2
TGTGCCAGCAATCGAGCGGGAGGGTTGACAGATACGCAGTATTTT
CASNRAGGLTDTQYF
>TRBV28|TRBJ1-1|NA|NA
TGTGCCACTCTAAAAATCGGGGGGGCTTTCTTT
CATLKIGGAFF
>TRBV28|TRBJ1-6|NA|NA
TGTGCCAGCAGTCAACCGGGACGGAGGAATTCACCCCTCCACTTT
CASSQPGRRNSPLHF
>TRBV4-1|TRBJ1-5|NA|NA
TGCGCCAGCAGCCAAGAGGGGGGCAGAAGCAATCAGCCCCAGCATTTT
CASSQEGGRSNQPQHF
>TRBV7-9|TRBJ1-2|few|NA
TGTGCCAGCAGCTCCCACCCTTCAGGGTTTGATGGCTACACCTTC
CASSSHPSGFDGYTF
>TRBV7-6|TRBJ2-3|many|NA
TGTGCCAGCAGCATCTGGCGGGATTCTAGCACAGATACGCAGTATTTT
CASSIWRDSSTDTQYF
>TRBV12-3/TRBV12-4|TRBJ1-4|few|NA
TGTGCCAGCAGTTTAGCAATATTGGGGGGTTTGGATGAAAAACTGTTTTTT
CASSLAILGGLDEKLFF
>TRBV6-6|TRBJ1-1|NA|NA
TGTGCCAGCACCCTGGGGCAGATGAACACTGAAGCTTTCTTT
CASTLGQMNTEAFF
>TRBV12-3/TRBV12-4|TRBJ1-1|once|NA
TGTGCCAGCAGTTCATCCTCACAGGGTCCCATGAACACTGAAGCTTTCTTT
CASSSSSQGPMNTEAFF
>TRBV7-3|TRBJ2-1|NA|NA
TGTGCCAGCAGCGAACTCCCAGGGTACAATGAGCAGTTCTTC
CASSELPGYNEQFF
>TRBV2|TRBJ2-2|few|NA
TGTGCCAGCAGCATGACCCACAACCAGAACACCGGGGAGCTGTTTTTT
CASSMTHNQNTGELFF
>TRBV20-1|TRBJ1-3|once|NA
TGCAGTGCCCACAAAGGAGGAAACACCATATATTTT
CSAHKGGNTIYF
>TRBV7-8|TRBJ2-3|many|TRBD1
TGTGCCAGCAGCTTAATGGGACAGCGCACAGATACGCAGTATTTT
CASSLMGQRTDTQYF
>TRBV6-1|TRBJ2-5|many|NA
TGTGCCAGCAGTCCGGACTTTAGGGAGGAGACCCAGTACTTC
CASSPDFREETQYF
>TRBV5-1|TRBJ2-3|NA|NA
TGCGCCAGCAGCTCGGCAGCCACCACAGATACGCAGTATTTT
CASSSAATTDTQYF
>TRBV9|TRBJ1-2|NA|TRBD1
TGTGCCAGCAGCTCGGGGACAGCGCCCGGCCACTATGGCTACACCTTC
CASSSGTAPGHYGYTF
>TRBV20-1|TRBJ1-3|NA|NA
TGCAGTGCTTCCCGGGGGGGCGAAGGAAACACCATATATTTT
CSASRGGEGNTIYF
>TRBV19|TRBJ1-5|NA|NA
TGTGCCAGTAAAATCAGGGATGGCAATCAGCCCCAGCATTTT
CASKIRDGNQPQHF
>TRBV11-2|TRBJ2-1|NA|TRBD2
TGTGCCAGCAGCCCAAACCGGCGGGCTAGCGGGAGGTTTTACAATGAGCAGTTCTTC
CASSPNRRASGRFYNEQFF
>TRBV6-5|TRBJ1-2|few|NA
TGTGCCAGCAGTTACTCGCGAGCAGGGGCTGCTGGCTACACCTTC
CASSYSRAGAAGYTF
>TRBV27|TRBJ2-1|NA|TRBD2
TGTGCCAGCAGTTTATTGGTTAATTTAGCGGGAGAGAGCTCCTACAATGAGCAGTTCTTC
CASSLLVNLAGESSYNEQFF
>TRBV6-1|TRBJ2-7|few|TRBD2
TGTGCCAGCAGTGAATTTGCGGGAGGAGGCTACGAGCAGTACTTC
CASSEFAGGGYEQYF